Following are 29 T cell receptor beta chains from one sample sequenced in a study of blood T cell repertoires in COVID-19. Repertoires were generated with immunoSEQ multiplex PCR, while TCRdb's copy carries only in-frame clones and drops some. In the table there are some 210,000 clones, about 88% of which are singletons. Sample: peripheral blood. All receptors come from a woman aged 40-49 years with acute or convalescent COVID-19.

This chain uses TRBV19 with TRBJ2-4; maybe TRBD1 (5 bases). The CDR3 runs to 16 residues. Germline CDR1 reads LNHDA; CDR2 reads SQIVND (reference sequence). Trimming took 3 bases from V and 0 from J, leaving 12 bases between them. CDR3 DNA: TGTGCCAGTAGTATTAGGGGTAAAATAGCCAAAAACATTCAGTACTTC. This translates into CASSIRGKIAKNIQYF.

V gene TRBV11-3 combines with J gene TRBJ2-3; D gene uncertain. The V end was cut by 3 bases, the J end by 4 bases, with 8 bases between. Germline V gene data show CDR1 as SGHNT and CDR2 as YENEEA. The CDR3 is made up of 13 amino acids. The CDR3 loop reads CASSLRQSDTQYF. The CDR3, as DNA: TGTGCCAGCAGCTTGCGGCAATCAGATACGCAGTATTTT. Drawing the rest from reference TRBV11-3 and TRBJ2-3, the complete variable domain is EAGVVQSPRYKIIEKKQPVAFWCNPISGHNTLYWYLQNLGQGPELLIRYENEEAVDDSQLPKDRFSAERLKGVDSTLKIQPAELGDSAVYLCASSLRQSDTQYFGPGTRLTVL.

The V and J genes are TRBV18 and TRBJ1-3; 7 bases match TRBD1. V lost 5 bases and J lost 4; bases outside the gene matches: 5. The CDR3 extends over 14 amino acids. Germline V lookup: CDR1 KGHSH, CDR2 LQKENI. The DNA for the CDR3 is TGTGCCAGCTCAGACAGGGAAGGAGGAAACACCATATATTTT. Its protein product is CASSDREGGNTIYF.

The CDR3 bases are TGTGCCAGCAGTTACTCGTCCAGGGGGTCTGGAAACACCATATATTTT. Amino acid sequence: CASSYSSRGSGNTIYF. V is TRBV6-5 and J is TRBJ1-3; 7 bases line up with TRBD1. Losses at the gene ends were 0 bases for V and 1 base for J; bases not matched to a gene: 3. The CDR3 runs to 16 residues. Germline CDR1 and CDR2: MNHEY and SVGAGI.

The chain links TRBV29-1 to TRBJ2-2; a weak D match, TRBD1 (6 bases). Germline CDR1 reads SQVTM; CDR2 reads ANQGSEA. The CDR3 sequence is 13 residues long. Trimming cost V 0 bases and J 8 bases, with 10 bases left between them. The CDR3 reads CSVEDLQGGELFF. For the CDR3, the DNA is TGCAGCGTTGAAGATCTTCAGGGGGGGGAGCTGTTTTTT.

CDR3 loop: CASIGTSTSFPYEQYV. As DNA, the CDR3 is TGTGCCAGCATCGGGACTAGCACATCTTTTCCCTACGAGCAGTACGTC. This chain connects TRBV2 to TRBJ2-7; 9 nucleotides match TRBD2. This CDR3 has 16 residues. The germline V gene has CDR1 SNHLY and CDR2 FYNNEI. V lost 7 bases to trimming and J lost 2 bases; unmatched junction nucleotides: 12.

This clone appeared a few times. J is TRBJ1-3 and V is TRBV7-2; D gene unclear. There are 16 residues in the CDR3. V was shortened by 5 bases and J by 0 bases, with 14 bases between the two germline ends. Germline V CDR1 and CDR2: SGHTA, FQGNSA. This CDR3 is CASSTRRVFSGNTIYF. CDR3 coding DNA: TGTGCCAGCAGCACCCGGAGGGTTTTCTCTGGAAACACCATATATTTT.

The chain has TRBV7-4 and TRBJ1-1; 8 bases line up with TRBD1. Germline assignment: CDR1 SGHVT and CDR2 SQSDAQ. There are 14 residues in the CDR3. V lost 8 bases and J lost 7; bases outside the gene matches: 12. CDR3 coding DNA: TGTGCCAGCCCGCAGGGGGCGTTAAAATTTGAAGCTTTCTTT. Protein product: CASPQGALKFEAFF.

The genes are TRBV2 and TRBJ1-2; possibly TRBD1 for D (5 bases). CDR1 and CDR2 (germline): SNHLY, FYNNEI. V dropped 10 bases and J dropped 6 bases, with 12 bases sitting between them. The CDR3 runs to 11 residues. The CDR3 DNA is TGTGCCATAACAGGACGGAATGGCTACACCTTC. It is translated as CAITGRNGYTF.

The V call is TRBV14, the J call TRBJ2-7; D remains ambiguous. The CDR3 has 19 amino acids. V was cut by 0 bases and J by 0 bases, with 21 bases left in between. CDR1 SGHDN and CDR2 FVKESK come from the germline V gene. The DNA of the CDR3 is TGTGCCAGCAGCCAAGATGATTTAGTTAACCCTTGGAGCTCCTACGAGCAGTACGTC. It translates to CASSQDDLVNPWSSYEQYV.

This sequence joins TRBV11-2 and TRBJ2-1; D remains ambiguous. V gave up 0 bases and J gave up 9 bases, with 9 bases separating them. The CDR3 spans 13 residues. Germline CDR1 reads SGHAT; CDR2 reads FQNNGV. CDR3 sequence: CASSLDYGGEQFF. DNA of the CDR3: TGTGCCAGCAGCTTAGATTACGGCGGTGAGCAGTTCTTC.

The chain couples TRBV4-2 to TRBJ2-1, with D tentatively TRBD2 (6 bases). This CDR3 region has 16 residues. Germline loops: CDR1 LGHNA, CDR2 YNFKEQ. V was shortened by 0 bases and J by 0 bases, with 9 bases between the two germline ends. The CDR3 sequence: CASSQEVAVSYNEQFF. CDR3 DNA: TGTGCCAGCAGCCAAGAGGTAGCGGTCTCCTACAATGAGCAGTTCTTC.

A single count supports this clone. This chain joins TRBV6-5 and TRBJ1-1; 10 bases match TRBD1. The junction had 5 bases not matched to a gene; V was cut back by 3 bases and J by 4 bases. The V gene's germline CDR1 is MNHEY and CDR2 SVGAGI. The CDR3 sequence is 15 residues long. CDR3 loop: CASSYTTGGITEAFF. The DNA for the CDR3 is TGTGCCAGCAGTTATACGACAGGGGGCATCACTGAAGCTTTCTTT.

The gene calls are TRBV19 and TRBJ2-3; the match to TRBD2 covers 9 bases. V shed 8 bases and J 9 bases; nucleotides not matched to a gene: 6. This CDR3 region has 12 residues. Germline CDR1 and CDR2: LNHDA and SQIVND (reference sequence). This CDR3 reads CASQHSGGTQYF. Here the CDR3 DNA reads TGTGCCAGTCAACATAGCGGGGGAACGCAGTATTTT.

This clone was seen a few times. V and J are TRBV6-1 and TRBJ1-1, with 10 bases fitting TRBD1. The CDR3 totals 15 residues. The V segment lost 3 bases and the J segment 5 bases; nucleotides outside the gene matches: 6. Looked up from germline, CDR1 is MNHNS and CDR2 is SASEGT. The CDR3 DNA sequence: TGTGCCAGCAGTGACGGGACAGGGGATAGGACTGAAGCTTTCTTT. Its protein is CASSDGTGDRTEAFF.

The chain joins TRBV9 to TRBJ1-4; possible D gene TRBD1, 6 bases. Germline V gene lookup returns CDR1 SGDLS and CDR2 YYNGEE. This CDR3 has 14 residues. Trimming shortened V by 0 bases and J by 5 bases, and 8 bases separated the two germline ends. The CDR3 DNA follows: TGTGCCAGCAGCGTAGGGACAGTGAATGAAAAACTGTTTTTT. Its translation: CASSVGTVNEKLFF.

CDR3 nucleotides: TGTGCCAGCAGCGTAGGCGGTCAGGGGTTTGAAGCTTTCTTT. This gives the protein CASSVGGQGFEAFF. The chain couples TRBV9 to TRBJ1-1; weak D call: TRBD1 (6 bases). CDR3 length equals 14 residues. Germline CDR1 and CDR2: SGDLS and YYNGEE. V lost 0 bases, J lost 7 bases, and 13 bases lay in between.

The chain combines TRBV18 with TRBJ1-5; 9 bases align to TRBD1. After removal of 4 bases from V and 7 bases from J, the junction contained 5 bases not matched to a gene. CDR1 and CDR2 (germline): KGHSH, LQKENI. The CDR3 spans 14 residues. The CDR3 DNA reads TGTGCCAGCTCACGGGGACAGGGCCAGCAGCCCCAGCATTTT. This encodes CASSRGQGQQPQHF.

This sequence joins TRBV25-1 and TRBJ1-1; 11 nucleotides agree with TRBD1. V was clipped by 6 bases and J by 5 bases; unmatched bases: 5. Germline V CDR1 and CDR2: MGHDK, SYGVNS. The CDR3 contains 14 residues. The DNA for the CDR3 is TGTGCCAGCAGCCGGGACAGGGGGAATACTGAAGCTTTCTTT. This translates into CASSRDRGNTEAFF.

This clone was seen a few times. The chain carries TRBV4-1 and TRBJ1-5; D not resolved. The V end lost 1 base, the J end lost 0 bases, and 4 bases lay between the germline ends. Per the germline V gene, CDR1 is MGHRA and CDR2 is YSYEKL. This CDR3 contains 14 residues. This CDR3 is CASSQGNSNQPQHF. The CDR3 DNA reads as TGCGCCAGCAGCCAAGGTAATAGCAATCAGCCCCAGCATTTT.

The CDR3 loop reads CASSGGQGYGYTF. CDR3 coding DNA: TGTGCCAGCAGCGGGGGACAGGGCTATGGCTACACCTTC. The chain couples TRBV7-9 to TRBJ1-2; the match to TRBD1 covers 9 bases. Unmatched junction bases numbered 2, after V lost 5 bases and J lost 4 bases. Germline loops: CDR1 SEHNR, CDR2 FQNEAQ (reference sequence). This CDR3 contains 13 residues.

V gene TRBV6-2 or TRBV6-3 combines with J gene TRBJ2-7, with 16 bases fitting TRBD2. Germline CDR1 and CDR2: MNHEY and SVGEGT. The CDR3 is 20 amino acids. The J segment lost 4 bases and the V segment lost 0 bases, leaving 12 bases of the junction unmatched. CDR3: CASSYSSGLAGGPYPYEQYV. CDR3 DNA sequence: TGTGCCAGCAGTTACTCCTCGGGACTAGCGGGGGGGCCTTACCCGTACGAGCAGTACGTC.

Notes on this clone: One end of the junction varies from germline; a read error may be responsible. The chain joins TRBV12-5 to TRBJ2-3, with 8 bases matching TRBD1. This CDR3 spans 17 amino acids. Per germline, CDR1 LGHNT and CDR2 FRNRAP. CDR3 amino acids: CASGLVLRDRGTDTQYF. CDR3 nucleotides: TGTGCTAGTGGTTTGGTACTTAGAGACAGGGGCACGGATACGCAGTATTTT.

The gene calls are TRBV5-8 and TRBJ2-2; 7 nucleotides line up with TRBD2. The V gene end was trimmed by 0 bases and the J gene end by 4 bases; junction bases not matched to a gene: 6. The germline CDR1 and CDR2 sequences are SGHTS and YDEGEE. CDR3 length: 16 residues. CDR3: CASSLVSGASTGELFF. The CDR3 nucleotides read TGTGCCAGCAGCTTGGTAAGCGGGGCCTCCACCGGGGAGCTGTTTTTT. Supplemented by reference TRBV5-8 and TRBJ2-2, the full variable domain reads EAGVTQSPTHLIKTRGQQATLRCSPISGHTSVYWYQQALGLGLQFLLWYDEGEERNRGNFPPRFSGRQFPNYSSELNVNALELEDSALYLCASSLVSGASTGELFFGEGSRLTVL.

The chain couples TRBV9 to TRBJ1-1; D gene ambiguous. The CDR3 has 14 amino acids. Germline V CDR1 and CDR2: SGDLS, YYNGEE. Trimming took 4 bases from V and 0 from J, leaving 10 bases between them. Written as DNA, the CDR3 is TGTGCCAGCAGCCTCAGAGGAATGAACACTGAAGCTTTCTTT. This codes for CASSLRGMNTEAFF.

The chain combines TRBV5-1 with TRBJ1-6; D gene ambiguous. Deletions cut 0 bases from V and 10 bases from J, with 11 bases between. The CDR3 loop spans 14 amino acids. CDR1 and CDR2 from the germline V gene are SGHRS and YFSETQ. The DNA of the CDR3 is TGCGCCAGCAGCTTGGGGTTCGGGGAATCACCCCTCCACTTT. Amino acid sequence: CASSLGFGESPLHF.

This sequence joins TRBV28 and TRBJ2-2, with TRBD1 identical over 8 bases. The CDR3 spans 16 residues. V dropped 5 bases and J dropped 4; count of bases not matched to a gene: 9. The germline V gene has CDR1 MDHEN and CDR2 SYDVKM. The CDR3 reads CASSPQDRARTGELFF. DNA of the CDR3: TGTGCCAGCAGTCCCCAGGACAGGGCGCGCACCGGGGAGCTGTTTTTT.

The chain has TRBV5-4 and TRBJ2-3, with 10 bases lining up with TRBD2. The CDR3 is made up of 16 amino acids. Germline CDR1 is SGHNT and CDR2 is YYREEE (reference sequence). V gave up 1 base and J gave up 2 bases; unmatched junction bases: 4. CDR3 coding DNA: TGTGCCAGCAGCTTGAGGACTAGCGGACTCACAGATACGCAGTATTTT. It translates to CASSLRTSGLTDTQYF.

The rearrangement uses TRBV6-5 and TRBJ1-2; perhaps TRBD1 as D (6 bases). CDR1 and CDR2 from the germline V gene are MNHEY and SVGAGI. This CDR3 is built from 14 residues. Trimming took off 6 bases at V and 4 bases at J, with 15 bases between the two ends. The chain's CDR3 is CASRTGLSGYGYTF. In DNA form, the CDR3 reads TGTGCCAGCAGAACAGGGCTCTCGGGCTATGGCTACACCTTC.